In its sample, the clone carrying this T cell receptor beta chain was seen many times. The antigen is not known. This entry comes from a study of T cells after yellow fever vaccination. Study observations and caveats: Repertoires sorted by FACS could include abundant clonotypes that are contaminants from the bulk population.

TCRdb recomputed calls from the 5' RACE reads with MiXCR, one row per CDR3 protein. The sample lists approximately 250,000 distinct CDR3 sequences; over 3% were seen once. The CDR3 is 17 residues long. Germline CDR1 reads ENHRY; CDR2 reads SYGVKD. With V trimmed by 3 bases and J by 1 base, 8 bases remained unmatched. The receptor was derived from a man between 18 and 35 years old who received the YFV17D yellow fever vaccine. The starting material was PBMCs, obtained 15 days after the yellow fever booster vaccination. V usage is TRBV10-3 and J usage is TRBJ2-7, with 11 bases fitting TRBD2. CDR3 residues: CAISEPSGGIGSYEQYF. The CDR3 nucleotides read TGTGCCATCAGTGAACCTAGCGGGGGGATCGGATCCTACGAGCAGTACTTC.